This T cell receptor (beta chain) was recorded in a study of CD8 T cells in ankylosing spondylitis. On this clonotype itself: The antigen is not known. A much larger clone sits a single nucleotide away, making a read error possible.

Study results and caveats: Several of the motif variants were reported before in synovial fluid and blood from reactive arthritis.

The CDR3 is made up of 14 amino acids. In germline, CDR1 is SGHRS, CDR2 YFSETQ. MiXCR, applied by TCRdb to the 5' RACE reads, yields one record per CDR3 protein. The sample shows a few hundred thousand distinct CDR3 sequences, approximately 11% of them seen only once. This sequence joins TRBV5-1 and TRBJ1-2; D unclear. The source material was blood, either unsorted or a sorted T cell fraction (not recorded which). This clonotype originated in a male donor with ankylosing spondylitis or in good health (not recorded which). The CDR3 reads CASSPFPANYGYIF. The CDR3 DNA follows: TGCGCCAGCAGCCCCTTTCCCGCTAACTATGGCTACATCTTC.